This entry concerns a single T cell receptor (beta chain). This was the immunoSEQ v3 assay. Assay used: immunoSEQ multiplex PCR; TCRdb lists only in-frame clones, some missing. Of some 57,000 clones in the sample, 80% to 90% were seen once. The sample belongs to a study of TIL therapy for anti-PD-1-resistant metastatic lung cancer. J was trimmed by 0 bases and V by 3 bases; bases with no gene match: 9. This CDR3 region has 18 residues. Germline lookup yields CDR1 SGHRS and CDR2 YFSETQ. Noted time point: pre-treatment sample, taken before nivolumab and TIL therapy. The TCR comes from a person aged 25 to 80 with non-small cell lung cancer. The sample in question was blood, obtained at baseline. The chain employs TRBV5-1 and TRBJ1-1; 12 bases align to TRBD1. The CDR3 region is CASSSLGQGALMNTEAFF. Written as DNA, the CDR3 is TGCGCCAGCAGCTCCCTGGGACAGGGGGCCCTAATGAACACTGAAGCTTTCTTT.